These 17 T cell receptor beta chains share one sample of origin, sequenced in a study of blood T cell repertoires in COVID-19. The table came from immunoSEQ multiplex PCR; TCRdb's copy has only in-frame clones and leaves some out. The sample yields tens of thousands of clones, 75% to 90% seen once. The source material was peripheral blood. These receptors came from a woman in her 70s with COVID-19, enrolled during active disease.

The CDR3, as DNA: TGTGCCAGCAGCTTAGCAAGGGGATCTATGGCTGAAGCTTTCTTT. Protein: CASSLARGSMAEAFF. This rearrangement joins TRBV11-2 to TRBJ1-1, with D possibly matching TRBD1 (5 bases). Germline-derived CDR1 and CDR2 are SGHAT and FQNNGV. V dropped 1 base and J dropped 6 bases, with 15 bases sitting between them. The CDR3 covers 15 residues.

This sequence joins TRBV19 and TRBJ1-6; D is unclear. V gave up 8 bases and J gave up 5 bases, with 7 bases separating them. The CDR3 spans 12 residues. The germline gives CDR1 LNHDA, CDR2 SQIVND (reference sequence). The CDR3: CASAPDNSPLHF. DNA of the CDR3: TGTGCCAGTGCTCCGGATAATTCACCCCTCCACTTT.

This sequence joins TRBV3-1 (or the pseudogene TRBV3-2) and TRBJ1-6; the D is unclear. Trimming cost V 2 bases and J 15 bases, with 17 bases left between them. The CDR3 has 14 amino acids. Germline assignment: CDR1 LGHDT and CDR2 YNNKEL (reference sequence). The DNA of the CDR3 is TGTGCCAGCAGCCAACGAGGAGGTCATCTACACCTCCACTTT. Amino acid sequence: CASSQRGGHLHLHF.

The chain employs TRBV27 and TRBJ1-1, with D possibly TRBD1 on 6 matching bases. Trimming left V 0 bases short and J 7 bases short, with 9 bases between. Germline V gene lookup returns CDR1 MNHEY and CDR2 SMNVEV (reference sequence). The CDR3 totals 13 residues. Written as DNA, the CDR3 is TGTGCCAGCAGTTTATCCAGGGGCCGTGAAGCTTTCTTT. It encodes CASSLSRGREAFF.

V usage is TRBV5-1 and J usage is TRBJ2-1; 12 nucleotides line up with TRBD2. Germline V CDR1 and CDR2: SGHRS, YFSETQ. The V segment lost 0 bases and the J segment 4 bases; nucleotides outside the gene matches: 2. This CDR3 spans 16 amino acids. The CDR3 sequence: CASSLGGLAGYNEQFF. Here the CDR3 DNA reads TGCGCCAGCAGCTTGGGAGGACTAGCGGGGTACAATGAGCAGTTCTTC. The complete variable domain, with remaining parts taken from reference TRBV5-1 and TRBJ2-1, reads KAGVTQTPRYLIKTRGQQVTLSCSPISGHRSVSWYQQTPGQGLQFLFEYFSETQRNKGNFPGRFSGRQFSNSRSEMNVSTLELGDSALYLCASSLGGLAGYNEQFFGPGTRLTVL.

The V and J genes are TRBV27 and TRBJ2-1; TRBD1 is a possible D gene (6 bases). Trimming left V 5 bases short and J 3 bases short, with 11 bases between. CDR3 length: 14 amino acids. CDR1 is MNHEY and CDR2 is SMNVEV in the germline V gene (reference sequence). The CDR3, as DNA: TGTGCCAGCAGTATCAGGGGTCTCTACAATGAGCAGTTCTTC. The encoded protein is CASSIRGLYNEQFF.

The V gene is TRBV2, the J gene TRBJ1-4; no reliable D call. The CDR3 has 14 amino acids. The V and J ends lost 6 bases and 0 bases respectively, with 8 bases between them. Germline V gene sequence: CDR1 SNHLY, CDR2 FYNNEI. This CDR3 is CASRSIATNEKLFF. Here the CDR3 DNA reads TGTGCCAGCAGATCCATTGCAACTAATGAAAAACTGTTTTTT.

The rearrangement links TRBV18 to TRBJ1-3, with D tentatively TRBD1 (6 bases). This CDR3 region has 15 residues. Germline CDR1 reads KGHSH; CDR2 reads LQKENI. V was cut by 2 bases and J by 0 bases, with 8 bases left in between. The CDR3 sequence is CASSPRTDSGNTIYF. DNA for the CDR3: TGTGCCAGCTCACCAAGGACAGACTCTGGAAACACCATATATTTT.

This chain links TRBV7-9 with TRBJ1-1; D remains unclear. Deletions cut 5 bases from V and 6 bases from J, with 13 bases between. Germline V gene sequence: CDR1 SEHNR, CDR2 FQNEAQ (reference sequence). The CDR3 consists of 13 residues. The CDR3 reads CASSPPGISEAFF. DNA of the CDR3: TGTGCCAGCAGCCCTCCGGGGATATCTGAAGCTTTCTTT.

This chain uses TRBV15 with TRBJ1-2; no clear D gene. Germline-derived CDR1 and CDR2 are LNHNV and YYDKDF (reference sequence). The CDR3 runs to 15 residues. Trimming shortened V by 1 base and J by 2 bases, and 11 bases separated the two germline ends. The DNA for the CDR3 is TGTGCCACCAGCAGAGCTCTCGGGGTGAACTATGGCTACACCTTC. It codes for CATSRALGVNYGYTF. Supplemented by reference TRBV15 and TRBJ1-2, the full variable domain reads DAMVIQNPRYQVTQFGKPVTLSCSQTLNHNVMYWYQQKSSQAPKLLFHYYDKDFNNEADTPDNFQSRRPNTSFCFLDIRSPGLGDTAMYLCATSRALGVNYGYTFGSGTRLTVV.

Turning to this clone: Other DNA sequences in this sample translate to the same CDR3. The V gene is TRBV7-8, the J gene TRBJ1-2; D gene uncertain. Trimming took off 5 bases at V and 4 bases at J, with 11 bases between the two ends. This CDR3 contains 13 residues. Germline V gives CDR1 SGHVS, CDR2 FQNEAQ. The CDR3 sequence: CASSPPGLYGYTF. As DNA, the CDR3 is TGTGCCAGCAGCCCACCAGGCCTCTATGGCTACACCTTC. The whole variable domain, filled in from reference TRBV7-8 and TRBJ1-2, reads GAGVSQSPRYKVAKRGQDVALRCDPISGHVSLFWYQQALGQGPEFLTYFQNEAQLDKSGLPSDRFFAERPEGSVSTLKIQRTQQEDSAVYLCASSPPGLYGYTFGSGTRLTVV.

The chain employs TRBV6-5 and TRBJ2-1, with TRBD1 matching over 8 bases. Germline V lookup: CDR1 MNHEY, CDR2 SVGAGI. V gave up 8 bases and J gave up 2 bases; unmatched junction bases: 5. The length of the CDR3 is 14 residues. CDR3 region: CASAEQGAYNEQFF. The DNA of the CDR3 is TGTGCCAGCGCAGAACAGGGGGCCTACAATGAGCAGTTCTTC.

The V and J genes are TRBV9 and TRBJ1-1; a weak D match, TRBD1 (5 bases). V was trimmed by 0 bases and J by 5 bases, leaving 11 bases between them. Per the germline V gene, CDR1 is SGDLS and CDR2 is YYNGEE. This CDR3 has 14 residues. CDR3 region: CASSVAGRGTEAFF. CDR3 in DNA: TGTGCCAGCAGCGTAGCGGGGCGGGGGACTGAAGCTTTCTTT.

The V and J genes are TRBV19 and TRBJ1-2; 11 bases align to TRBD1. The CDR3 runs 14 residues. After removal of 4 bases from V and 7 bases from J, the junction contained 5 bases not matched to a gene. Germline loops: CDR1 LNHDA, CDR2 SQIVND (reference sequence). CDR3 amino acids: CASSTGQGAAGYTF. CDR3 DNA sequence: TGTGCCAGTAGTACCGGACAGGGGGCAGCTGGCTACACCTTC.

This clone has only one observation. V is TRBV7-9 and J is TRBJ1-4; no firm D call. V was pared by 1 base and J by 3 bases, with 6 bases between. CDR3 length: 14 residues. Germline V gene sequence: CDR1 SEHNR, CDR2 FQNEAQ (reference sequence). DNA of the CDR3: TGTGCCAGCAGCTTAGGGGCAGCTAATGAAAAACTGTTTTTT. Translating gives CASSLGAANEKLFF.

The CDR3 is CASSPGSGGANSPLHF. CDR3 nucleotide sequence: TGCGCCAGCAGCCCTGGTTCGGGAGGGGCCAATTCACCCCTCCACTTT. J is TRBJ1-6 and V is TRBV5-1; tentatively, D is TRBD1 (5 bases). Germline-derived CDR1 and CDR2 are SGHRS and YFSETQ. V lost 4 bases to trimming and J lost 7 bases, with 18 bases between them. The CDR3 extends over 16 amino acids. Full variable domain (outside the CDR3, taken from reference TRBV5-1 and TRBJ1-6): KAGVTQTPRYLIKTRGQQVTLSCSPISGHRSVSWYQQTPGQGLQFLFEYFSETQRNKGNFPGRFSGRQFSNSRSEMNVSTLELGDSALYLCASSPGSGGANSPLHFGNGTRLTVT.

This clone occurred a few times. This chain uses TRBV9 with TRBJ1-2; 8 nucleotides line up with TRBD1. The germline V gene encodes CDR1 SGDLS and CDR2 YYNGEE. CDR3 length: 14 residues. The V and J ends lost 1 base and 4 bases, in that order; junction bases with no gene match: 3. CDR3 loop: CASSVSGGSYGYTF. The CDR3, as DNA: TGTGCCAGCAGCGTATCAGGGGGCAGCTATGGCTACACCTTC.